This TCR beta chain was observed in a study of a mutant IDH1 vaccine in newly diagnosed glioma. The overall study: Following radiotherapy alone, or alongside temozolomide cycles, vaccination was started after an interval of 4-6 weeks. Study-level findings and limits: With respect to changes in top peripheral T cell clonotypes, pseudoprogression seemed unrelated.

CDR3 length: 16 amino acids. Germline assignment: CDR1 WSHSY and CDR2 SAAADI. V lost 7 bases, J lost 4 bases, and 12 bases stayed unmatched. Profiled with immunoSEQ multiplex PCR; TCRdb holds only in-frame clones, not every one. The repertoire holds about 54,000 clones, with over 70% as singletons. The table lists this clone with a count of one. Antigen unknown. The time point was: week 5, during vaccination. It was 300 ug of mutant IDH1 20-mer peptide that made up each vaccine dose, given with topical imiquimod. The donor cohort comprised cases of new WHO grade 3 or 4 IDH1-mutant, ATRX-lost astrocytoma.

This chain connects TRBV10-2 to TRBJ2-2, with 7 nucleotides matching TRBD2. This sequence was found in a young man with glioma. The sample was PBMCs, taken from a glioma patient whose treatment included an IDH1 peptide vaccine. The CDR3 sequence is CASTTTSLTSTGELFF. Here the CDR3 DNA reads TGCGCCAGCACTACGACTAGCCTAACGAGCACCGGGGAGCTGTTTTTT.